These 8 T cell receptor beta chains originate from one sample sequenced in a study of shared clonotypes between healthy human individuals. Generated by immunoSEQ multiplex PCR, the TCRdb table keeps only in-frame clones and is missing some. This table has around 700,000 clones, around 72% appearing once. The sequenced sample consisted of memory CD4+ T cells sorted from blood. Subset noted: CD45RA-negative fraction. The receptors stem from a woman aged 25 to 39 in good health.

This clone was found a few times. Distinct nucleotide sequences in the sample also encode this CDR3. The genes are TRBV5-1 and TRBJ2-2, with 9 bases matching TRBD1. The junction had 4 bases not matched to a gene; V was cut back by 0 bases and J by 7 bases. The CDR3 length is 15 residues. CDR1 is SGHRS, CDR2 YFSETQ, per germline. The CDR3 loop is CASSLGDRDRGELFF. The DNA for the CDR3 is TGCGCCAGCAGCTTGGGGGACAGGGATCGCGGGGAGCTGTTTTTT. The full variable domain, in which reference TRBV5-1 and TRBJ2-2 provide the parts outside the CDR3, is KAGVTQTPRYLIKTRGQQVTLSCSPISGHRSVSWYQQTPGQGLQFLFEYFSETQRNKGNFPGRFSGRQFSNSRSEMNVSTLELGDSALYLCASSLGDRDRGELFFGEGSRLTVL.

This clone was observed a handful of times. The V gene is TRBV2, the J gene TRBJ1-3, with D hard to call. This CDR3 is 11 amino acids long. Germline-derived CDR1 and CDR2 are SNHLY and FYNNEI. With 5 bases removed from V and 6 bases from J, the gap between germline ends came to 5 bases. CDR3 coding DNA: TGTGCCAGCAGTCAACTAAACACCATATATTTT. Its translation is CASSQLNTIYF. The full variable domain, with the rest looked up from reference TRBV2 and TRBJ1-3, is EPEVTQTPSHQVTQMGQEVILRCVPISNHLYFYWYRQILGQKVEFLVSFYNNEISEKSEIFDDQFSVERPDGSNFTLKIRSTKLEDSAMYFCASSQLNTIYFGEGSWLTVV.

A few counts support this clone. The chain is built from TRBV5-4 and TRBJ2-1; 7 nucleotides line up with TRBD2. With V trimmed by 4 bases and J by 8 bases, 9 bases remained unmatched. The CDR3 loop spans 14 amino acids. Germline V gene data show CDR1 as SGHNT and CDR2 as YYREEE (reference sequence). CDR3 DNA: TGTGCCAGCAGCGAGGGAGGGTTTGTTTATGAGCAGTTCTTC. It yields the protein CASSEGGFVYEQFF.

This clone occurred a few times. CDR3 residues: CASSLTGGREQPQHF. In DNA, the CDR3 is TGTGCCAGCAGCTTAACGGGGGGCCGGGAACAGCCCCAGCATTTT. The V call is TRBV7-9, the J call TRBJ1-5; tentative D call: TRBD1 (6 bases). V lost 2 bases, J lost 7 bases, and 15 bases lay in between. This CDR3 has 15 amino acids. CDR1 is SEHNR, CDR2 FQNEAQ, per germline (reference sequence).

This clone was detected only a few times. The chain combines TRBV15 with TRBJ1-2; the match to TRBD1 covers 9 bases. From germline, CDR1 is LNHNV and CDR2 YYDKDF (reference sequence). The CDR3 extends over 13 amino acids. V shed 4 bases and J 8 bases; nucleotides not matched to a gene: 5. CDR3 amino acids: CATSTGQGPGYTF. The CDR3, as DNA: TGTGCCACCAGCACCGGACAGGGGCCGGGCTACACCTTC. Complete variable domain (other parts from reference TRBV15 and TRBJ1-2): DAMVIQNPRYQVTQFGKPVTLSCSQTLNHNVMYWYQQKSSQAPKLLFHYYDKDFNNEADTPDNFQSRRPNTSFCFLDIRSPGLGDTAMYLCATSTGQGPGYTFGSGTRLTVV.

The chain recombines TRBV1 with TRBJ1-2; TRBD1, as called in the table, went unchecked against the DNA. TRBV1 constitutes a pseudogene. This CDR3 has 17 residues. This chain's CDR3 is CTSSPRTDVSANYGYTF. CDR3 in DNA: TGCACCAGCAGCCCCCGGACAGACGTCAGTGCTAACTATGGCTACACCTTC.

The chain combines TRBV28 with TRBJ2-2, with D possibly TRBD2 on 5 matching bases. Trimming removed 6 bases at V and 0 bases at J, with 14 bases between. The CDR3 contains 16 residues. The germline V gene has CDR1 MDHEN and CDR2 SYDVKM. The CDR3 bases are TGTGCCAGCAGCCCTATAAGCGGTTCGAACACCGGGGAGCTGTTTTTT. Amino acid sequence: CASSPISGSNTGELFF. Using reference TRBV28 and TRBJ2-2 for the parts outside the CDR3, the full variable domain is DVKVTQSSRYLVKRTGEKVFLECVQDMDHENMFWYRQDPGLGLRLIYFSYDVKMKEKGDIPEGYSVSREKKERFSLILESASTNQTSMYLCASSPISGSNTGELFFGEGSRLTVL.

The J gene is TRBJ1-1, the V gene TRBV10-3; a weak D match, TRBD1 (6 bases). Trimming left V 6 bases short and J 2 bases short, with 13 bases between. The V gene's germline CDR1 is ENHRY and CDR2 SYGVKD. The CDR3 totals 14 residues. CDR3 coding DNA: TGTGCCATCAGGGGGACAAGCCCAAACACTGAAGCTTTCTTT. Protein product: CAIRGTSPNTEAFF.